The 24 T cell receptor beta chains below were found in one sample sequenced in a study of shared clonotypes between healthy human individuals. It was CD45RO-negative cells, positively selected for CCR7, that made up naive CD8 cells, with terminally differentiated effector memory CD45RA+ cells excluded. This table comes from immunoSEQ multiplex PCR, and its TCRdb copy is limited to in-frame clones, with some not included. This table holds millions of clones, around 96% found once. The sample was naive CD8+ T cells sorted from blood. The receptors come from a man younger than 30 in good health.

This chain links TRBV15 with TRBJ1-5, with D possibly matching TRBD1 (5 bases). From germline, CDR1 is LNHNV and CDR2 YYDKDF (reference sequence). V was trimmed by 0 bases and J by 8 bases, leaving 11 bases between them. CDR3 size: 14 residues. The CDR3 loop is CATSREGPGEPQHF. The CDR3 nucleotides are TGTGCCACCAGCAGAGAGGGCCCGGGGGAGCCCCAGCATTTT.

This clone occurred once. This chain links TRBV27 with TRBJ2-3, with D uncertain. The V end was cut by 2 bases, the J end by 0 bases, with 6 bases between. CDR3 length: 14 residues. CDR1 MNHEY and CDR2 SMNVEV come from the germline V gene (reference sequence). CDR3 residues: CASSLEYSTDTQYF. CDR3 DNA sequence: TGTGCCAGCAGTTTAGAATACAGCACAGATACGCAGTATTTT.

Concerning this clone itself: Other DNA variants within this sample encode the same CDR3. The chain is built from TRBV27 and TRBJ1-6; TRBD1 agrees at 8 bases. Germline assignment: CDR1 MNHEY and CDR2 SMNVEV (reference sequence). V shed 5 bases, J shed 10 bases, and the junction held 7 bases outside the gene matches. The CDR3 is 14 residues long. The CDR3: CASSPTGAGSPLHF. The CDR3 DNA follows: TGTGCCAGCAGTCCGACAGGGGCAGGGTCACCCCTCCACTTT.

The chain joins TRBV25-1 to TRBJ1-2; D remains unclear. V lost 4 bases to trimming and J lost 3 bases, with 6 bases between them. The CDR3 has 12 amino acids. Germline CDR1 reads MGHDK; CDR2 reads SYGVNS. The DNA of the CDR3 is TGTGCCAGCAGTGTTTCCCACTATGGCTACACCTTC. Protein sequence: CASSVSHYGYTF.

For this clone: The identical CDR3 is also encoded by other nucleotide sequences in the sample. The J gene is TRBJ2-7, the V gene TRBV4-1, with 7 positions matching TRBD1. CDR3 length: 15 residues. Germline V gene sequence: CDR1 MGHRA, CDR2 YSYEKL. After removal of 1 base from V and 3 bases from J, the junction contained 6 bases not matched to a gene. CDR3 in amino acids: CASSQGAGGYYEQYF. Here the CDR3 DNA reads TGCGCCAGCAGCCAAGGGGCAGGGGGATACTACGAGCAGTACTTC.

This clone has only one observation. For the CDR3, the DNA is TGTGCCAGCAGCGTAGTTGGGGGCTGGGAAGAGACCCAGTACTTC. Its protein is CASSVVGGWEETQYF. The chain couples TRBV9 to TRBJ2-5; possible D gene TRBD1, 6 bases. Trimming removed 0 bases from V and 3 bases from J, with 12 bases in between. The V gene's germline CDR1 is SGDLS and CDR2 YYNGEE. There are 15 residues in the CDR3.

This clone was recorded once. The rearrangement uses TRBV27 and TRBJ2-7; D tentatively fits TRBD1 or TRBD2 (5 bases each). Germline CDR1 MNHEY, CDR2 SMNVEV (reference sequence). This CDR3 has 14 residues. Trimming pared 8 bases from V and 5 bases from J, leaving 19 bases between. The CDR3 region has the DNA TGTGCCAGCCGAAAACGGGGCAGGTGGGACGAGCAGTACTTC. It encodes CASRKRGRWDEQYF.

J is TRBJ1-2 and V is TRBV6-6; possibly TRBD1 for D (5 bases). Trimming left V 2 bases short and J 4 bases short, with 14 bases between. Looked up from germline, CDR1 is MNHNY and CDR2 is SVGAGI (reference sequence). The CDR3 consists of 15 residues. The CDR3 region is CASSYPREGLYGYTF. CDR3 coding DNA: TGTGCCAGCAGTTACCCCCGGGAGGGGCTCTATGGCTACACCTTC.

The chain is built from TRBV30 and TRBJ2-7; D perhaps matches TRBD2 (6 bases). Trimming took 2 bases from V and 1 from J, leaving 9 bases between them. There are 13 residues in the CDR3. Germline CDR1 reads GTSNPN; CDR2 reads SVGIG (reference sequence). The CDR3 DNA follows: TGTGCCTGGAGTCGGGACTGGTCCTACGAGCAGTACTTC. Translating it yields CAWSRDWSYEQYF.

Worth noting for this clone: In the same sample, other DNA sequences code for this CDR3. V and J are TRBV7-9 and TRBJ1-1; the D is unclear. Trimming stripped 5 bases from V and 3 bases from J, with 4 bases between. This CDR3 comprises 11 residues. CDR1 is SEHNR, CDR2 FQNEAQ, per germline (reference sequence). CDR3 region: CASSPDTEAFF. Here the CDR3 DNA reads TGTGCCAGCAGCCCCGACACTGAAGCTTTCTTT.

The chain joins TRBV10-2 to TRBJ2-5; unclear D gene. Deletions cut 2 bases from V and 0 bases from J, with 7 bases between. The germline V gene has CDR1 WSHSY and CDR2 SAAADI. The CDR3 spans 14 residues. The CDR3, as DNA: TGCGCCAGCAGTGAGAATGTTGACCAAGAGACCCAGTACTTC. Translating gives CASSENVDQETQYF.

This clone is a singleton in its sample. The J gene is TRBJ1-1, the V gene TRBV4-1; maybe TRBD1 (5 bases). The CDR3 totals 14 residues. V gave up 0 bases and J gave up 6 bases, with 11 bases separating them. Germline V gene sequence: CDR1 MGHRA, CDR2 YSYEKL. The CDR3 protein is CASSQEWQGAEAFF. CDR3 coding DNA: TGCGCCAGCAGCCAAGAGTGGCAGGGCGCTGAAGCTTTCTTT.

The chain couples TRBV2 to TRBJ2-7; TRBD2 might be the D (6 bases). This CDR3 comprises 13 residues. V gave up 3 bases and J gave up 4 bases, with 10 bases separating them. Per the germline V gene, CDR1 is SNHLY and CDR2 is FYNNEI. The CDR3 spells CASSDAGLYEQYF. The CDR3 region has the DNA TGTGCCAGCAGTGACGCGGGACTGTACGAGCAGTACTTC.

Concerning this clone itself: A far larger clone is only one base removed, so a read error is likely. Additional DNA sequences in this sample encode the identical CDR3. This chain connects TRBV9 to TRBJ1-1, with D maybe TRBD1 (5 bases). The CDR3 is 13 amino acids. The germline V gene has CDR1 SGDLS and CDR2 YYNGEE. V lost 0 bases to trimming and J lost 4 bases, with 7 bases between them. The CDR3 protein is CASSVGGTTEAFF. The CDR3 nucleotides are TGTGCCAGCAGCGTAGGCGGGACCACTGAAGCTTTCTTT.

The chain carries TRBV30 and TRBJ1-5; D ambiguous. V shed 3 bases and J shed 0 bases, with 9 bases lying between them. The CDR3 length is 14 residues. In germline, CDR1 is GTSNPN, CDR2 SVGIG (reference sequence). The CDR3 loop reads CAWSGEGSNQPQHF. CDR3 DNA: TGTGCCTGGAGCGGAGAGGGTAGCAATCAGCCCCAGCATTTT.

This rearrangement joins TRBV7-9 to TRBJ2-1, with D maybe TRBD1 (6 bases). The germline CDR1 and CDR2 sequences are SEHNR and FQNEAQ (reference sequence). This CDR3 is 14 amino acids long. Deletions cut 10 bases from V and 0 bases from J, with 13 bases between. CDR3 nucleotides: TGTGCCACCACTAGGGGGAGCTCCTACAATGAGCAGTTCTTC. Translation gives CATTRGSSYNEQFF.

The chain is built from TRBV30 and TRBJ2-2; D ambiguous. The V end lost 4 bases, the J end lost 1 base, and 4 bases lay between the germline ends. This CDR3 has 12 residues. Germline CDR1 reads GTSNPN; CDR2 reads SVGIG (reference sequence). This CDR3 reads CAWMGNTGELFF. DNA of the CDR3: TGTGCCTGGATGGGGAACACCGGGGAGCTGTTTTTT. The full variable domain, in which reference TRBV30 and TRBJ2-2 provide the parts outside the CDR3, is SQTIHQWPATLVQPVGSPLSLECTVEGTSNPNLYWYRQAAGRGLQLLFYSVGIGQISSEVPQNLSASRPQDRQFILSSKKLLLSDSGFYLCAWMGNTGELFFGEGSRLTVL.

The rearrangement joins TRBV5-1 to TRBJ2-1; D perhaps matches TRBD2 (5 bases). The CDR3 has 16 residues. V was clipped by 3 bases and J by 5 bases, with 18 bases between them. In germline, CDR1 is SGHRS, CDR2 YFSETQ. Written as DNA, the CDR3 is TGCGCCAGCAGCTGGAGTGACGGGAACCCGCACAATGAGCAGTTCTTC. Translating it yields CASSWSDGNPHNEQFF.

This chain links TRBV5-4 with TRBJ2-1; a weak D match, TRBD2 (5 bases). The CDR3 contains 12 residues. Germline V gene lookup returns CDR1 SGHNT and CDR2 YYREEE (reference sequence). Deletions cut 1 base from V and 9 bases from J, with 8 bases between. For the CDR3, the DNA is TGTGCCAGCAGCTTGCAAGCGGCTGAGCAGTTCTTC. Translation: CASSLQAAEQFF. The full variable domain, in which reference TRBV5-4 and TRBJ2-1 provide the parts outside the CDR3, is ETGVTQSPTHLIKTRGQQVTLRCSSQSGHNTVSWYQQALGQGPQFIFQYYREEENGRGNFPPRFSGLQFPNYSSELNVNALELDDSALYLCASSLQAAEQFFGPGTRLTVL.

In the case of this clone: Additional DNA sequences in this sample encode the identical CDR3. The chain joins TRBV11-2 to TRBJ1-2; no clear D. CDR1 and CDR2 (germline): SGHAT, FQNNGV. V lost 5 bases and J 8 bases, leaving 15 bases between the germline ends. The CDR3 contains 13 residues. The CDR3 nucleotides are TGTGCCAGCAGCCTCGGGAGGACGGGAGGCTACACCTTC. Translated, it gives CASSLGRTGGYTF.

About this clone: Additional DNA sequences in this sample encode the identical CDR3. The rearrangement links TRBV7-2 to TRBJ2-7; 9 bases match TRBD2. CDR3 size: 14 residues. J was trimmed by 2 bases and V by 3 bases; bases with no gene match: 2. Germline loops: CDR1 SGHTA, CDR2 FQGNSA. The CDR3 nucleotides read TGTGCCAGCAGCTTCGCGGGGGGGGCCTACGAGCAGTACTTC. It encodes CASSFAGGAYEQYF. Variable domain in full (rest from reference TRBV7-2 and TRBJ2-7): GAGVSQSPSNKVTEKGKDVELRCDPISGHTALYWYRQSLGQGLEFLIYFQGNSAPDKSGLPSDRFSAERTGGSVSTLTIQRTQQEDSAVYLCASSFAGGAYEQYFGPGTRLTVT.

The rearrangement joins TRBV10-3 to TRBJ2-5, with D maybe TRBD1 (5 bases). Trimming left V 0 bases short and J 0 bases short, with 8 bases between. Germline-derived CDR1 and CDR2 are ENHRY and SYGVKD. The CDR3 is 15 residues long. The CDR3 sequence: CAISESGHDQETQYF. The CDR3 DNA follows: TGTGCCATCAGTGAGTCGGGGCACGACCAAGAGACCCAGTACTTC.

DNA of the CDR3: TGCGCCAGCAGCCATCACACTGAAGCTTTCTTT. This sequence encodes CASSHHTEAFF. The chain couples TRBV4-1 to TRBJ1-1; no clear D gene. This CDR3 spans 11 amino acids. V dropped 3 bases and J dropped 3 bases, with 2 bases sitting between them. CDR1 and CDR2 from the germline V gene are MGHRA and YSYEKL.

The V call is TRBV9, the J call TRBJ2-7; D is unclear. With 3 bases removed from V and 6 bases from J, the gap between germline ends came to 13 bases. The CDR3 is 13 amino acids. From germline, CDR1 is SGDLS and CDR2 YYNGEE. CDR3 region: CASSASRSSEQYF. CDR3 nucleotide sequence: TGTGCCAGCAGCGCCAGTAGAAGTTCCGAGCAGTACTTC.